The 20 T cell receptor beta chains reported below all come from one sample, sequenced in a study of early T cells in non-severe SARS-CoV-2 infection (dated by TCRdb to the early 2020s). Receptors were amplified or captured by 5' RACE. TCRdb lists the instrument as NextSeq 500. Starting from the raw public reads, TCRdb applied fastp trimming at Q25, assembled clones with MiXCR and retained in-frame beta chains. CDR3 protein duplicates are merged, each entry listing the most common genes and DNA. In all, the sample holds 55,000 to 65,000 distinct CDR3 sequences, and less than 14% of those were seen once. The leading ten clones occupy 1.5% to 2% of the sample. The sample consisted of whole blood. The receptors stem from an adult who was a healthcare worker with PCR-confirmed SARS-CoV-2 infection or an uninfected control (not recorded which).

The CDR3 here is CASSTFRDGTEAFF. CDR3 coding DNA: TGTGCCAGCTCAACATTCAGGGATGGCACTGAAGCTTTCTTT. The chain has TRBV18 and TRBJ1-1, with D possibly TRBD1 on 5 matching bases. Germline V lookup: CDR1 KGHSH, CDR2 LQKENI. Trimming removed 5 bases at V and 4 bases at J, with 14 bases between. CDR3 length equals 14 residues.

J is TRBJ1-3 and V is TRBV7-2; D remains unclear. Germline V lookup: CDR1 SGHTA, CDR2 FQGNSA. V dropped 8 bases and J dropped 5 bases, with 22 bases sitting between them. The CDR3 is made up of 16 amino acids. In DNA form, the CDR3 reads TGTGCCAGCCGAAAGGGCGGCAAAGGTGCCCGAAACACCATATATTTT. Translated, it gives CASRKGGKGARNTIYF.

The V gene is TRBV10-2, the J gene TRBJ2-3; 8 nucleotides align to TRBD2. J lost 0 bases, V lost 8 bases, and 7 bases had no gene match. This CDR3 region has 15 residues. Germline V gives CDR1 WSHSY, CDR2 SAAADI. This CDR3 reads CASDPLAGSTDTQYF. CDR3 nucleotide sequence: TGCGCCAGCGATCCCCTAGCGGGCAGCACAGATACGCAGTATTTT.

This clonotype has ten or more counts. This chain uses TRBV11-2 with TRBJ2-6, with D tentatively TRBD1 (5 bases). The CDR3 sequence is 15 residues long. Germline V CDR1 and CDR2: SGHAT, FQNNGV. The V and J ends lost 4 bases and 1 base respectively, with 8 bases between them. CDR3 coding DNA: TGTGCCAGCAGCTGGGGCCGGTCTGGGGCCAACGTCCTGACTTTC. This sequence encodes CASSWGRSGANVLTF.

The rearrangement joins TRBV27 to TRBJ2-7, with TRBD1 identical over 10 bases. Germline V CDR1 and CDR2: MNHEY, SMNVEV (reference sequence). V was pared by 5 bases and J by 6 bases, with 7 bases of the junction left unmatched. This CDR3 spans 14 amino acids. This chain's CDR3 is CASSQGTGVGEQYF. CDR3 DNA: TGTGCCAGCAGTCAAGGGACAGGGGTCGGCGAGCAGTACTTC.

This clonotype was seen only a few times. The J gene is TRBJ1-6, the V gene TRBV29-1; TRBD1 matches at 10 bases. V shed 6 bases and J 10 bases; nucleotides not matched to a gene: 3. Germline V gives CDR1 SQVTM, CDR2 ANQGSEA. This CDR3 contains 12 residues. The CDR3 loop reads CSVGQGDSPLHF. DNA of the CDR3: TGCAGCGTCGGACAGGGGGACTCACCCCTCCACTTT.

In this sample, this clonotype turned up many times. The rearrangement joins TRBV5-1 to TRBJ2-7; no clear D gene. Germline assignment: CDR1 SGHRS and CDR2 YFSETQ. The CDR3 is made up of 15 amino acids. V shed 0 bases and J shed 3 bases, with 13 bases lying between them. Written as DNA, the CDR3 is TGCGCCAGCAGCTTGGACAGTGGCCCCATCTACGAGCAGTACTTC. It yields the protein CASSLDSGPIYEQYF.

A word on this clonotype: Sequence at one end of the junction differs from germline and may be a read error. CDR3 in DNA: TGTGCCATCAGTGAGTCAGGGGCTAACTACGGCTACACCTTC. Translation: CAISESGANYGYTF. This chain connects TRBV10-3 to TRBJ1-2; possible D gene TRBD1, 5 bases. The germline V gene has CDR1 ENHRY and CDR2 SYGVKD. This CDR3 has 14 residues.

V and J are TRBV5-1 and TRBJ2-1; D remains unclear. The CDR3 extends over 13 amino acids. Per germline, CDR1 SGHRS and CDR2 YFSETQ. Trimming took 3 bases from V and 10 from J, leaving 14 bases between them. The CDR3 bases are TGCGCCAGCAGCTCCGCTCTCCCTCAGGAGCAGTTCTTC. Its protein is CASSSALPQEQFF.

This clonotype was observed a few times. The chain recombines TRBV3-1 with TRBJ1-1; D perhaps matches TRBD1 (6 bases). CDR1 LGHDT and CDR2 YNNKEL come from the germline V gene (reference sequence). V lost 0 bases and J 7 bases, leaving 12 bases between the germline ends. The CDR3 has 14 amino acids. CDR3 residues: CASSQEVGAGEAFF. The CDR3 bases are TGTGCCAGCAGCCAAGAGGTGGGGGCAGGTGAAGCTTTCTTT.

Ten or more counts support this clonotype. The chain uses TRBV6-2 or TRBV6-3 and TRBJ2-1; 7 bases map to TRBD1. J was trimmed by 6 bases and V by 2 bases; bases with no gene match: 7. The CDR3 sequence is 15 residues long. The germline CDR1 and CDR2 sequences are MNHEY and SVGEGT. The CDR3 here is CASSYGRGIGNEQFF. CDR3 nucleotide sequence: TGTGCCAGCAGTTACGGCAGGGGGATTGGCAATGAGCAGTTCTTC.

This clonotype was detected only a few times. The CDR3 reads CSVPGPGGSPLHF. The CDR3 nucleotides read TGCAGTGTTCCGGGACCCGGGGGGTCACCCCTCCACTTT. The chain couples TRBV20-1 to TRBJ1-6; weak D call: TRBD1 (5 bases). CDR1 and CDR2 from the germline V gene are DFQATT and SNEGSKA (reference sequence). The CDR3 consists of 13 residues. Trimming stripped 7 bases from V and 10 bases from J, with 17 bases between.

This clonotype was detected only a few times. The genes are TRBV30 and TRBJ1-5; no clear D. The germline V and J ends were trimmed by 4 bases and 0 bases, with 13 bases remaining between them. Germline loops: CDR1 GTSNPN, CDR2 SVGIG (reference sequence). The CDR3 totals 15 residues. The CDR3 DNA reads as TGTGCCTGGAATCCCCAGACGAATAGCAATCAGCCCCAGCATTTT. Its protein is CAWNPQTNSNQPQHF.

This clonotype was seen at least ten times. The chain recombines TRBV9 with TRBJ2-3; 7 bases align to TRBD2. The junction had 6 bases not matched to a gene; V was cut back by 4 bases and J by 10 bases. The V gene's germline CDR1 is SGDLS and CDR2 YYNGEE. The CDR3 totals 12 residues. This CDR3 reads CASSPSGVAQYF. The CDR3 region has the DNA TGTGCCAGCAGCCCGAGCGGGGTAGCGCAGTATTTT. The full variable domain, rest sourced from reference TRBV9 and TRBJ2-3, is DSGVTQTPKHLITATGQRVTLRCSPRSGDLSVYWYQQSLDQGLQFLIQYYNGEERAKGNILERFSAQQFPDLHSELNLSSLELGDSALYFCASSPSGVAQYFGPGTRLTVL.

In this sample, this clonotype turned up a few times. The chain combines TRBV7-8 with TRBJ2-2; D is uncertain. Germline CDR1 and CDR2: SGHVS and FQNEAQ. Trimming left V 5 bases short and J 3 bases short, with 13 bases between. The CDR3 has 15 residues. The CDR3 loop is CASSHRPSYTGELFF. The CDR3 nucleotides are TGTGCCAGCAGCCACCGGCCCAGTTACACCGGGGAGCTGTTTTTT.

This clonotype was found a few times. V and J are TRBV10-3 and TRBJ1-1; 11 nucleotides match TRBD1. The CDR3 has 16 residues. The V gene end was trimmed by 4 bases and the J gene end by 3 bases; junction bases not matched to a gene: 7. The germline gives CDR1 ENHRY, CDR2 SYGVKD. CDR3: CAISAGTGGGYTEAFF. CDR3 bases: TGTGCCATCAGTGCCGGGACAGGGGGAGGGTACACTGAAGCTTTCTTT.

This clonotype is a singleton in its sample. The chain joins TRBV11-2 to TRBJ2-3; D is perhaps TRBD1 or TRBD2 (5 bases each). Germline loops: CDR1 SGHAT, CDR2 FQNNGV. The V end was cut by 3 bases, the J end by 5 bases, with 15 bases between. The CDR3 totals 15 residues. The CDR3 region has the DNA TGTGCCAGCAGCTTCTCAGGGTTCGCGGGAGATACGCAGTATTTT. Translation gives CASSFSGFAGDTQYF.

In its sample, this clonotype was seen a few times. The J gene is TRBJ2-3, the V gene TRBV20-1; 13 bases line up with TRBD2. Germline V CDR1 and CDR2: DFQATT, SNEGSKA (reference sequence). After removal of 7 bases from V and 2 bases from J, the junction contained 9 bases not matched to a gene. This CDR3 has 16 residues. This CDR3 is CSGDRTSGGHTDTQYF. DNA for the CDR3: TGCAGTGGAGACCGGACTAGCGGGGGCCACACAGATACGCAGTATTTT.

This clonotype has at least ten counts. This chain connects TRBV20-1 to TRBJ1-1, with D tentatively TRBD1 (5 bases). CDR3 size: 14 residues. Germline V CDR1 and CDR2: DFQATT, SNEGSKA (reference sequence). Trimming took off 0 bases at V and 0 bases at J, with 8 bases between the two ends. The CDR3 loop is CSARDAGMNTEAFF. In DNA, the CDR3 is TGCAGTGCTAGAGATGCAGGGATGAACACTGAAGCTTTCTTT.

This clonotype was seen more than once but under ten times. The rearrangement links TRBV28 to TRBJ2-7; 9 positions agree with TRBD1. With 2 bases clipped from V and 3 bases from J, the junction kept 8 bases outside the gene matches. Germline CDR1 MDHEN, CDR2 SYDVKM. This CDR3 contains 16 residues. CDR3 residues: CASSLGGQGRYYEQYF. The CDR3 region has the DNA TGTGCCAGCAGTTTAGGGGGACAGGGTCGTTACTACGAGCAGTACTTC.